The 25 T cell receptor beta chains below all came from one sample that was sequenced in a study of cytomegalovirus exposure and HLA in healthy donors. The repertoire was sequenced with immunoSEQ multiplex PCR; TCRdb's copy has only in-frame clones and lacks some. Of 150,000 to 200,000 clones detected, 84% appear once; the ten largest clones hold around 9.6%. What was sequenced was PBMCs. These receptors were collected from a man aged 25 to 40 in good health and CMV-seropositive.

The chain recombines TRBV6-5 with TRBJ1-2; D is undetermined. Looked up from germline, CDR1 is MNHEY and CDR2 is SVGAGI. Trimming removed 2 bases from V and 3 bases from J, with 10 bases in between. The CDR3 length is 14 residues. The CDR3 is CASSYDGGHYGYTF. The CDR3 DNA sequence: TGTGCCAGCAGTTACGACGGAGGACACTATGGCTACACCTTC.

This clone was counted only a few times. J is TRBJ1-2 and V is TRBV2, with D tentatively TRBD1 (6 bases). Germline values: CDR1 SNHLY, CDR2 FYNNEI. The CDR3 length is 14 residues. V lost 0 bases to trimming and J lost 8 bases, with 13 bases between them. The CDR3 bases are TGTGCCAGCAGTGAAGCCCAACAGGGCCGCGGCTACACCTTC. This sequence encodes CASSEAQQGRGYTF.

This chain joins TRBV28 and TRBJ2-7, with 14 bases that match TRBD2. Germline assignment: CDR1 MDHEN and CDR2 SYDVKM. The V segment lost 6 bases and the J segment 3 bases; nucleotides outside the gene matches: 7. CDR3 length equals 16 residues. CDR3 in DNA: TGTGCCAGCAGCCCCCCCGGGACTAGCGGGAGCTACGAGCAGTACTTC. It yields the protein CASSPPGTSGSYEQYF.

J is TRBJ1-2 and V is TRBV28; D is uncertain. V lost 7 bases to trimming and J lost 1 base, with 16 bases between them. CDR1 is MDHEN and CDR2 is SYDVKM in the germline V gene. This CDR3 has 15 amino acids. CDR3 in DNA: TGTGCCAGCACCTTCGTTGGGCAAAATAACTATGGCTACACCTTC. It specifies CASTFVGQNNYGYTF.

The chain is built from TRBV23-1 and TRBJ2-7; perhaps TRBD1 as D (5 bases). TRBV23-1 is labeled an ORF, and its function is uncertain. This CDR3 region has 15 residues. Trimming shortened V by 2 bases and J by 4 bases, and 15 bases separated the two germline ends. CDR3 residues: CASSQRYRGRYEQYF. The CDR3 DNA reads TGCGCCAGCAGTCAAAGGTATAGGGGTAGGTACGAGCAGTACTTC.

Only one count was recorded for this clone. The chain recombines TRBV29-1 with TRBJ2-1; no clear D. V was trimmed by 3 bases and J by 8 bases, leaving 11 bases between them. The CDR3 is 12 amino acids. CDR1 SQVTM and CDR2 ANQGSEA come from the germline V gene. The CDR3 sequence is CSVEAQLDEQFF. DNA of the CDR3: TGCAGCGTTGAGGCCCAATTGGATGAGCAGTTCTTC.

J is TRBJ2-5 and V is TRBV14; 8 nucleotides agree with TRBD1. Germline V gene sequence: CDR1 SGHDN, CDR2 FVKESK. This CDR3 contains 14 residues. V lost 4 bases and J lost 4; bases outside the gene matches: 5. In nucleotides, the CDR3 is TGTGCCAGCAGCCGCATAGACAGGGGAGAGACCCAGTACTTC. It specifies CASSRIDRGETQYF.

This clone came up once. The chain is built from TRBV7-7 and TRBJ1-3; possible D gene TRBD1, 6 bases. The CDR3 is made up of 16 amino acids. Germline values: CDR1 SSHAT, CDR2 FNYEAQ (reference sequence). Trimming pared 0 bases from V and 0 bases from J, leaving 9 bases between. As DNA, the CDR3 is TGTGCCAGCAGCTTAGCGACAGGTCGCTCTGGAAACACCATATATTTT. Its protein is CASSLATGRSGNTIYF. The full variable domain, with the rest looked up from reference TRBV7-7 and TRBJ1-3, is GAGVSQSPRYKVTKRGQDVTLRCDPISSHATLYWYQQALGQGPEFLTYFNYEAQPDKSGLPSDRFSAERPEGSISTLTIQRTEQRDSAMYRCASSLATGRSGNTIYFGEGSWLTVV.

DNA for the CDR3: TGTGCCAGCAGTGCACCGGACAGGGAAAGGTATCAGCCCCAGCATTTT. Translation: CASSAPDRERYQPQHF. The rearrangement joins TRBV6-4 to TRBJ1-5, with 8 positions matching TRBD1. Germline CDR1 MRHNA, CDR2 SNTAGT. The V and J ends lost 4 bases and 5 bases, in that order; junction bases with no gene match: 10. This CDR3 has 16 amino acids.

The chain combines TRBV6-4 with TRBJ2-7; TRBD1 matches 10 bases. The CDR3 spans 13 residues. Germline V lookup: CDR1 MRHNA, CDR2 SNTAGT. With 8 bases clipped from V and 4 bases from J, the junction kept 5 bases outside the gene matches. CDR3 bases: TGTGCCAGCCCTTGGGGACAGGGGTACGAGCAGTACTTC. It translates to CASPWGQGYEQYF.

About this clone: Germline is not matched at one junction end, which may reflect a read error. V gene TRBV7-7 combines with J gene TRBJ2-3; D is perhaps TRBD2 (6 bases). Germline loops: CDR1 SSHAT, CDR2 FNYEAQ (reference sequence). The CDR3 is made up of 15 amino acids. CDR3 loop: CASSLVSGGTDTQYF. The CDR3 DNA reads TGTGCTAGCAGCTTAGTCTCGGGGGGCACAGATACGCAGTATTTT.

This clone was counted many times. J is TRBJ1-2 and V is TRBV14, with 7 bases that match TRBD1. The V gene's germline CDR1 is SGHDN and CDR2 FVKESK. The CDR3 loop spans 16 amino acids. V shed 4 bases and J 5 bases; nucleotides not matched to a gene: 13. This chain's CDR3 is CASSPHRGLPLYGYTF. CDR3 bases: TGTGCCAGCAGCCCCCACAGGGGCCTCCCCTTGTATGGCTACACCTTC.

The rearrangement uses TRBV30 and TRBJ2-5, with D possibly being TRBD2 (5 bases). Germline lookup yields CDR1 GTSNPN and CDR2 SVGIG (reference sequence). Trimming took off 6 bases at V and 7 bases at J, with 21 bases between the two ends. The CDR3 contains 14 residues. CDR3 in amino acids: CACWRISTAGTQYF. CDR3 sequence (DNA): TGTGCCTGTTGGAGGATAAGTACCGCGGGGACCCAGTACTTC. Full variable domain (rest looked up from reference TRBV30 and TRBJ2-5): SQTIHQWPATLVQPVGSPLSLECTVEGTSNPNLYWYRQAAGRGLQLLFYSVGIGQISSEVPQNLSASRPQDRQFILSSKKLLLSDSGFYLCACWRISTAGTQYFGPGTRLLVL.

This clone is a singleton in its sample. The J gene is TRBJ2-3, the V gene TRBV9, with D perhaps TRBD2 (7 bases). Germline V CDR1 and CDR2: SGDLS, YYNGEE. Trimming took 3 bases from V and 2 from J, leaving 13 bases between them. The CDR3 sequence is 15 residues long. In DNA form, the CDR3 reads TGTGCCAGCAGCGCGACGGGGGGCGTCACAGATACGCAGTATTTT. Translation gives CASSATGGVTDTQYF. The complete variable domain, with remaining parts taken from reference TRBV9 and TRBJ2-3, reads DSGVTQTPKHLITATGQRVTLRCSPRSGDLSVYWYQQSLDQGLQFLIQYYNGEERAKGNILERFSAQQFPDLHSELNLSSLELGDSALYFCASSATGGVTDTQYFGPGTRLTVL.

V is TRBV6-5 and J is TRBJ1-2; D not resolved. Trimming shortened V by 4 bases and J by 8 bases, and 17 bases separated the two germline ends. CDR1 is MNHEY, CDR2 SVGAGI, per germline. The CDR3 is 14 amino acids. The chain's CDR3 is CASSFDVLSGGYTF. The CDR3 DNA reads as TGTGCCAGCAGTTTCGATGTTCTCTCGGGAGGCTACACCTTC.

In its sample, this clone was seen a few times. The gene calls are TRBV10-3 and TRBJ2-7; D might be TRBD1 (6 bases). V lost 6 bases and J 2 bases, leaving 17 bases between the germline ends. The CDR3 has 15 residues. CDR1 is ENHRY, CDR2 SYGVKD, per germline. CDR3 in DNA: TGTGCCATCAGCACCAACGGGGACACCACCTACGAGCAGTACTTC. Amino acids: CAISTNGDTTYEQYF.

This clone was counted once. The chain carries TRBV2 and TRBJ2-7; 12 bases map to TRBD1. This CDR3 is built from 14 residues. CDR1 and CDR2 (germline): SNHLY, FYNNEI. J was trimmed by 5 bases and V by 10 bases; bases with no gene match: 9. As DNA, the CDR3 is TGTGCCACTGAACCGGGACAGGGGGCAGACGAGCAGTACTTC. Protein: CATEPGQGADEQYF.

This clone was counted a few times. This sequence joins TRBV10-3 and TRBJ2-2, with D possibly being TRBD1 (6 bases). Per the germline V gene, CDR1 is ENHRY and CDR2 is SYGVKD. This CDR3 spans 13 amino acids. V gave up 4 bases and J gave up 4 bases, with 7 bases separating them. As DNA, the CDR3 is TGTGCCATCAGTGGGACAGCCACCGGGGAGCTGTTTTTT. It encodes CAISGTATGELFF.

The chain recombines TRBV5-8 with TRBJ2-7; 8 bases are shared with TRBD2. J was trimmed by 4 bases and V by 4 bases; bases with no gene match: 16. The germline gives CDR1 SGHTS, CDR2 YDEGEE. The CDR3 consists of 17 residues. CDR3 amino acids: CASSLLLSAGDGYEQYF. The CDR3, as DNA: TGTGCCAGCAGCCTTTTATTATCAGCGGGAGATGGTTACGAGCAGTACTTC.

The V gene is TRBV7-9, the J gene TRBJ2-3; TRBD2 matches 8 bases. This CDR3 has 15 residues. CDR1 and CDR2 from the germline V gene are SEHNR and FQNEAQ (reference sequence). With V trimmed by 4 bases and J by 4 bases, 7 bases remained unmatched. The DNA for the CDR3 is TGTGCCAGCAGCTCCGGGGGGGCCTGGGCAGATACGCAGTATTTT. Translated: CASSSGGAWADTQYF.

The rearrangement links TRBV29-1 to TRBJ1-2; 9 positions match TRBD1. Germline CDR1 reads SQVTM; CDR2 reads ANQGSEA. CDR3 length: 16 residues. With 4 bases clipped from V and 2 bases from J, the junction kept 11 bases outside the gene matches. CDR3 amino acids: CSVGGGTGNLNYGYTF. CDR3 DNA: TGCAGCGTTGGGGGCGGGACAGGGAATTTAAACTATGGCTACACCTTC.

The chain carries TRBV7-3 and TRBJ2-3; TRBD1 matches 7 bases. V was pared by 5 bases and J by 0 bases, with 8 bases of the junction left unmatched. Per germline, CDR1 SGHTA and CDR2 FQGTGA. This CDR3 is 16 amino acids long. DNA for the CDR3: TGTGCCAGCAGCACTAGACAGGGTCTTAGCACAGATACGCAGTATTTT. Translating gives CASSTRQGLSTDTQYF.

The V gene is TRBV7-3, the J gene TRBJ2-7, with 7 bases lining up with TRBD1. Trimming removed 5 bases from V and 3 bases from J; junction bases left unmatched: 4. The germline V gene has CDR1 SGHTA and CDR2 FQGTGA. There are 13 residues in the CDR3. The CDR3 spells CASSVGQYYEQYF. The CDR3 bases are TGTGCCAGCAGCGTGGGACAGTACTACGAGCAGTACTTC.

The rearrangement links TRBV29-1 to TRBJ1-4; TRBD1 matches 10 bases. CDR1 SQVTM and CDR2 ANQGSEA come from the germline V gene. With 5 bases clipped from V and 6 bases from J, the junction kept 3 bases outside the gene matches. This CDR3 has 13 residues. This CDR3 is CSVSGQGDEKLFF. DNA of the CDR3: TGCAGCGTTTCCGGACAGGGGGATGAAAAACTGTTTTTT. Variable domain in full (rest from reference TRBV29-1 and TRBJ1-4): SAVISQKPSRDICQRGTSLTIQCQVDSQVTMMFWYRQQPGQSLTLIATANQGSEATYESGFVIDKFPISRPNLTFSTLTVSNMSPEDSSIYLCSVSGQGDEKLFFGSGTQLSVL.

CDR3 bases: TGTGCCAGCAGCCCTTGGGCGAACACTGAAGCTTTCTTT. Its protein is CASSPWANTEAFF. The chain joins TRBV7-9 to TRBJ1-1; D gene unclear. The CDR3 has 13 amino acids. Germline V lookup: CDR1 SEHNR, CDR2 FQNEAQ (reference sequence). Trimming stripped 5 bases from V and 1 base from J, with 8 bases between.